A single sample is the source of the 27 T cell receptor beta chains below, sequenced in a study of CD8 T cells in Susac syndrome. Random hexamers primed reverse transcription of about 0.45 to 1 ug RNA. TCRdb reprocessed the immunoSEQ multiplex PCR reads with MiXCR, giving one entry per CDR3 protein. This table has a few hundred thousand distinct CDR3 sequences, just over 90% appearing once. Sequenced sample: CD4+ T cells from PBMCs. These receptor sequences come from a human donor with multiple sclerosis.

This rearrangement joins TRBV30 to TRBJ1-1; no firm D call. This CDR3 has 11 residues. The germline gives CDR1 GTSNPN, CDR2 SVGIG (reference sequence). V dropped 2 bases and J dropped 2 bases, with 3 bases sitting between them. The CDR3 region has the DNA TGTGCCTGGAGTAGAAACACTGAAGCTTTCTTT. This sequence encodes CAWSRNTEAFF.

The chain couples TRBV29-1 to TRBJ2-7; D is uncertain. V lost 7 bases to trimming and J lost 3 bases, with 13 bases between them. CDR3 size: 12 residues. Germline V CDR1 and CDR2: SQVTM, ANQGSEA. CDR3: CSGAETYYEQYF. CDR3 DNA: TGCAGCGGGGCAGAGACTTACTACGAGCAGTACTTC.

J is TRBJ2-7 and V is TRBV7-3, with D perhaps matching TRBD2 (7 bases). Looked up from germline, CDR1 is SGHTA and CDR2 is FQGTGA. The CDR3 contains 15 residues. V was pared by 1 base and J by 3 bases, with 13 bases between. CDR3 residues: CASSLNGGAGYEQYF. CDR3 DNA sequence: TGTGCCAGCAGCTTAAATGGGGGGGCGGGCTACGAGCAGTACTTC.

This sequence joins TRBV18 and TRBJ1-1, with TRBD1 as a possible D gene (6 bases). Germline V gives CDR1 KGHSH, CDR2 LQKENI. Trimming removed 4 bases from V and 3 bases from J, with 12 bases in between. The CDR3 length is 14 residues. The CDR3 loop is CASSRTAYDTEAFF. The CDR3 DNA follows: TGTGCCAGCTCACGGACAGCTTATGACACTGAAGCTTTCTTT.

The CDR3 is CASSVDGLAGNTIYF. DNA for the CDR3: TGTGCCAGCAGCGTAGACGGGCTAGCTGGAAACACCATATATTTT. The chain combines TRBV9 with TRBJ1-3; no definite D call. Germline V gene lookup returns CDR1 SGDLS and CDR2 YYNGEE. With 0 bases removed from V and 2 bases from J, the gap between germline ends came to 9 bases. The CDR3 spans 15 residues.

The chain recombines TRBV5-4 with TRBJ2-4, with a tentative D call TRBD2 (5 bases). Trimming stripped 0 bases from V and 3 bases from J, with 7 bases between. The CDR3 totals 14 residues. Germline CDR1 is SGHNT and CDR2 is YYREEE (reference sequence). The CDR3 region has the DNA TGTGCCAGCAGCTTGGGGGGAGACAAAAACATTCAGTACTTC. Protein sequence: CASSLGGDKNIQYF. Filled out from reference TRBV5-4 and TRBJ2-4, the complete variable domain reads ETGVTQSPTHLIKTRGQQVTLRCSSQSGHNTVSWYQQALGQGPQFIFQYYREEENGRGNFPPRFSGLQFPNYSSELNVNALELDDSALYLCASSLGGDKNIQYFGAGTRLSVL.

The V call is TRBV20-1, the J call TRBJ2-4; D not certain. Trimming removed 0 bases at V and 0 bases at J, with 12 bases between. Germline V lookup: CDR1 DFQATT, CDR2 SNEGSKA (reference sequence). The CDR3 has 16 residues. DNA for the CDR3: TGCAGTGCTAGAGACCTCGGGTCCCTAGCCAAAAACATTCAGTACTTC. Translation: CSARDLGSLAKNIQYF.

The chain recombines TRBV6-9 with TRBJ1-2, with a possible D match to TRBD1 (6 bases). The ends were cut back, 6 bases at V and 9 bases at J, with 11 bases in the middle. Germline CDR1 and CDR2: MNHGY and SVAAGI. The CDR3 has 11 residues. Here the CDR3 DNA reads TGTGCCAGCAGCAACAGGGTGCGCTACACCTTC. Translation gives CASSNRVRYTF.

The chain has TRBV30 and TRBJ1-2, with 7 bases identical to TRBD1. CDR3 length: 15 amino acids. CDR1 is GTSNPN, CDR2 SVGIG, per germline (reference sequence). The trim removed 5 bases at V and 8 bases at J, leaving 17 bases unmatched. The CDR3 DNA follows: TGTGCCTGGTCTACTGGGACAGCTTTCCTAGGCGGCTACACCTTC. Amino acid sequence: CAWSTGTAFLGGYTF.

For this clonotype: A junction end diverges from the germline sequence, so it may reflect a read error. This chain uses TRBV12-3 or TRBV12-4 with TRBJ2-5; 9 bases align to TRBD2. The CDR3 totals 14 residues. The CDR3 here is CASSLAGNVAAQYF. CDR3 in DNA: TGTGCCAGCAGTCTAGCGGGAAATGTGGCGGCCCAGTACTTC.

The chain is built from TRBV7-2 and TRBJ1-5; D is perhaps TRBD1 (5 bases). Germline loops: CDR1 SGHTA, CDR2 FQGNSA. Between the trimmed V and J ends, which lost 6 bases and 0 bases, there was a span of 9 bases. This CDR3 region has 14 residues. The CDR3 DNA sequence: TGTGCCAGCAGTCTGACAGCTAGCAATCAGCCCCAGCATTTT. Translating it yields CASSLTASNQPQHF.

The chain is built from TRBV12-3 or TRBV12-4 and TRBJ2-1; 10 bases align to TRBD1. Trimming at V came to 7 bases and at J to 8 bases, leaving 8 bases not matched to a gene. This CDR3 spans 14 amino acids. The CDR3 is CASTWDRGRDEQFF. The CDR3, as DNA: TGTGCCAGCACCTGGGACAGGGGCCGGGATGAGCAGTTCTTC.

The DNA for the CDR3 is TGTGCCAGCAGCCCGGGGTTGAGGGGAGCTAATGAAAAACTGTTTTTT. Translating gives CASSPGLRGANEKLFF. The rearrangement uses TRBV5-4 and TRBJ1-4; D might be TRBD1 (5 bases). Germline CDR1 and CDR2: SGHNT and YYREEE (reference sequence). This CDR3 has 16 residues. Trimming removed 4 bases at V and 3 bases at J, with 16 bases between.

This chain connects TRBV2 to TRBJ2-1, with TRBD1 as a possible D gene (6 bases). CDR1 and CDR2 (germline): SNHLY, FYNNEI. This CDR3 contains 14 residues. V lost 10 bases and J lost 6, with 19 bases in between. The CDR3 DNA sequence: TGTGCCATTTCCAAACAGGGATTGGGCAATGAGCAGTTCTTC. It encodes CAISKQGLGNEQFF.

CDR3 loop: CSYWTGGQETQYF. The CDR3 DNA follows: TGCAGCTATTGGACAGGGGGCCAAGAGACCCAGTACTTC. The rearrangement uses TRBV29-1 and TRBJ2-5; 10 bases line up with TRBD1. With 8 bases clipped from V and 1 base from J, the junction kept 4 bases outside the gene matches. The CDR3 covers 13 residues. CDR1 and CDR2 from the germline V gene are SQVTM and ANQGSEA.

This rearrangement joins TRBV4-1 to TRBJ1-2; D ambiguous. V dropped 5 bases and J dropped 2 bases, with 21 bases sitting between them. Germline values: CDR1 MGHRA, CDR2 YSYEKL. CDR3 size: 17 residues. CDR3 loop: CASSSAKGTFLNYGYTF. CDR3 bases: TGCGCCAGCAGCTCCGCCAAGGGTACTTTCCTAAACTATGGCTACACCTTC.

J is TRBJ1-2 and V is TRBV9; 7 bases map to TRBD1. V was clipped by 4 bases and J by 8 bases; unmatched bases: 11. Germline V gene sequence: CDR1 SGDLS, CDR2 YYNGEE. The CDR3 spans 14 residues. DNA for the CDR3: TGTGCCAGCAGCTTCCCAGCAGGGGGGAAAGGCTACACCTTC. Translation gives CASSFPAGGKGYTF. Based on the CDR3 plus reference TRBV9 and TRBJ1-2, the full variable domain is DSGVTQTPKHLITATGQRVTLRCSPRSGDLSVYWYQQSLDQGLQFLIQYYNGEERAKGNILERFSAQQFPDLHSELNLSSLELGDSALYFCASSFPAGGKGYTFGSGTRLTVV.

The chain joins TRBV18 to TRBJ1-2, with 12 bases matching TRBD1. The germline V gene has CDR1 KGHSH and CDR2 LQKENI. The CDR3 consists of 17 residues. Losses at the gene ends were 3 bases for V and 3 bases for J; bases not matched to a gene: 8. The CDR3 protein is CASSPTGTGGRDYGYTF. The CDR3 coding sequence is TGTGCCAGCTCACCTACCGGGACAGGGGGCAGAGACTATGGCTACACCTTC.

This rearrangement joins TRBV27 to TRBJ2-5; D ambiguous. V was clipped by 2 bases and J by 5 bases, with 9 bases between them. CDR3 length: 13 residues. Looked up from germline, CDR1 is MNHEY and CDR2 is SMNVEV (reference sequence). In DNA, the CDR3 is TGTGCCAGCAGTTTAATGGGGTTGGAGACCCAGTACTTC. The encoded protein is CASSLMGLETQYF.

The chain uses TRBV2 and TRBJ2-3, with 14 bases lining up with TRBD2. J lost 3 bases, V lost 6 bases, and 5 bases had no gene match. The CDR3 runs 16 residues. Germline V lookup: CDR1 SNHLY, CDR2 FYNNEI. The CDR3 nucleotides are TGTGCCAGCAGGCGCAGACTAGCGGGAGGGACAGATACGCAGTATTTT. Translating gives CASRRRLAGGTDTQYF.

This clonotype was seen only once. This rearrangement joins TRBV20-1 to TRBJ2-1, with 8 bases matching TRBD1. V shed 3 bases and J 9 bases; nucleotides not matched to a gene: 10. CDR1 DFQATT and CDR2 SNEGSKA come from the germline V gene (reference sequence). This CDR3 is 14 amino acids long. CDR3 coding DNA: TGCAGTGCTAGTGAGGGTCGGACAGGGTCTGAGCAGTTCTTC. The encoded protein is CSASEGRTGSEQFF.

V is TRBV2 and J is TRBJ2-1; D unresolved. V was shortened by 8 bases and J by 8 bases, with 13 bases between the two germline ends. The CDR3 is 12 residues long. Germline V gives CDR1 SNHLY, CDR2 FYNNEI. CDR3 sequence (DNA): TGTGCCAGCTCTCAGCAGCCTGATGAGCAGTTCTTC. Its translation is CASSQQPDEQFF.

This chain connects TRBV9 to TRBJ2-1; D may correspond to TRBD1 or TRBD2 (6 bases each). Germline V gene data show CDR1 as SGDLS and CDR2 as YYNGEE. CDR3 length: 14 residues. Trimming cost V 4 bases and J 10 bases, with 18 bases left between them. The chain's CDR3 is CASSSLWGAGEQFF. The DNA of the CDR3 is TGTGCCAGCAGCTCGCTGTGGGGGGCCGGGGAGCAGTTCTTC.

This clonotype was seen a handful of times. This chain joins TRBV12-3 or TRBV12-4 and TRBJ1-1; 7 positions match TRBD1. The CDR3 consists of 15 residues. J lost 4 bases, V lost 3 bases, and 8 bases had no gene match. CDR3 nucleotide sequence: TGTGCCAGCAGTTTGGGGGGTCCAGGGGGCACTGAAGCTTTCTTT. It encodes CASSLGGPGGTEAFF.

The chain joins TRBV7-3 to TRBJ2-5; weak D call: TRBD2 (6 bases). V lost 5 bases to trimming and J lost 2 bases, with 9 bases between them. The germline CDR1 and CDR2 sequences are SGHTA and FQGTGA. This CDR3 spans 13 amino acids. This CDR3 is CASSAGLQETQYF. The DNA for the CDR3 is TGTGCCAGCAGCGCGGGACTGCAAGAGACCCAGTACTTC. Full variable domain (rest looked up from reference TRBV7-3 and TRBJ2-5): GAGVSQTPSNKVTEKGKYVELRCDPISGHTALYWYRQSLGQGPEFLIYFQGTGAADDSGLPNDRFFAVRPEGSVSTLKIQRTERGDSAVYLCASSAGLQETQYFGPGTRLLVL.

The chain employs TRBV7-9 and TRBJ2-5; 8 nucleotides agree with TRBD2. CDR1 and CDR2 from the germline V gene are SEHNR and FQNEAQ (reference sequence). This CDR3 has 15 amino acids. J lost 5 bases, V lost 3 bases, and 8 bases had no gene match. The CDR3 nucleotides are TGTGCCAGCAGCTTGTCGCGGGGGGCTTACGAGACCCAGTACTTC. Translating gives CASSLSRGAYETQYF.

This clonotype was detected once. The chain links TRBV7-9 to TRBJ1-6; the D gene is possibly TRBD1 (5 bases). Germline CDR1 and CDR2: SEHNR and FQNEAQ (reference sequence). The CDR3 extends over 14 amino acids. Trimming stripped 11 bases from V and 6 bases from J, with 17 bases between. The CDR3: CASGAGSPNSPLHF. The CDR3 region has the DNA TGTGCCTCCGGGGCGGGGAGTCCTAATTCACCCCTCCACTTT. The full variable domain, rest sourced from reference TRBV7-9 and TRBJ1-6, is DTGVSQNPRHKITKRGQNVTFRCDPISEHNRLYWYRQTLGQGPEFLTYFQNEAQLEKSRLLSDRFSAERPKGSFSTLEIQRTEQGDSAMYLCASGAGSPNSPLHFGNGTRLTVT.